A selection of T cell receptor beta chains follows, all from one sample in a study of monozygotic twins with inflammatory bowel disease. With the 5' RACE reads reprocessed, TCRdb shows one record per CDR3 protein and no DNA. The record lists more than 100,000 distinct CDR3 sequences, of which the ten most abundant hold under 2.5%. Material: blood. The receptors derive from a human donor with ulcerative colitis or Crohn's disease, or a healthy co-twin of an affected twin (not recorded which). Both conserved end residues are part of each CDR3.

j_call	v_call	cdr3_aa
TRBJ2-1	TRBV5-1	CASRSLGGTIAHEQFF
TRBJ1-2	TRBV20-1	CSARDKDRVDGYTF
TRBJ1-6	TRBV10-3	CATTDRAWGSPLHF
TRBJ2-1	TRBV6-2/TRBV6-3	CASSYSSGGGLYNEQFF
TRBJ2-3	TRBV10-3	CAIRAGTGTDTQYF
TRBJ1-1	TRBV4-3	CASSQDLSGSVVNTEAFF
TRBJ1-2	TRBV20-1	CSAKGTVPKQF
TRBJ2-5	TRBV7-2	CASSLRNRLAGPPTQYF
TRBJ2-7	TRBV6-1	CALAIEAGVSPYEQYF
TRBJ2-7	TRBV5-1	CASSFTSGPSSYEQYF
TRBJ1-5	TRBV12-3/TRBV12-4	CASSRTGTRGQPQHF
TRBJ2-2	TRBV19	CASSRHPKGTGELFF
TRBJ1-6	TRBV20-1	CSASPGTGISPLHF
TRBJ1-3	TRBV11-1	CASSLAGASGNTIYF
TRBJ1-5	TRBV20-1	CSARDGGQTGNQPQHF
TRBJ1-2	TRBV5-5	CASHLRGHGLYGYTF
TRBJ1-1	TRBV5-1	CASSLGGPLMNTEAFF
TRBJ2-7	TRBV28	CASSPSGVTYEQYF
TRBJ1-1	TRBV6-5	CASRLAVNTEAFF
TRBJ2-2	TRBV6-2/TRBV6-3	CASSYARGSTGELFF
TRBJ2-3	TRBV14	CASRRLRTDTQYF
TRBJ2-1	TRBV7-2	CASSFPPSSYNEQFF
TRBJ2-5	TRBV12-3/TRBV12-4	CASSSARGSKTQYF
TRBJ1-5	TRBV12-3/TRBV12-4	CASSLGSVSGVQPQHF
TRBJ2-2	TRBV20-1	CSARHPRGSSAGELFF
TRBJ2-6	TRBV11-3	CASSARSGANVLTF
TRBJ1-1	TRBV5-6	CASSLGTEAFF
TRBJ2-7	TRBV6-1	CASSLRDRYYEQYF
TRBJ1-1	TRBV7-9	CASSLTGQSKSEAFF
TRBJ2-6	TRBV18	CASSPSGANVLTF
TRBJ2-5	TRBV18	CASSPFQQETQYF
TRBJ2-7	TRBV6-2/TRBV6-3	CASSSRAQTSYEQYF
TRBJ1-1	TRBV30	CAWTVRQLNTEAFF